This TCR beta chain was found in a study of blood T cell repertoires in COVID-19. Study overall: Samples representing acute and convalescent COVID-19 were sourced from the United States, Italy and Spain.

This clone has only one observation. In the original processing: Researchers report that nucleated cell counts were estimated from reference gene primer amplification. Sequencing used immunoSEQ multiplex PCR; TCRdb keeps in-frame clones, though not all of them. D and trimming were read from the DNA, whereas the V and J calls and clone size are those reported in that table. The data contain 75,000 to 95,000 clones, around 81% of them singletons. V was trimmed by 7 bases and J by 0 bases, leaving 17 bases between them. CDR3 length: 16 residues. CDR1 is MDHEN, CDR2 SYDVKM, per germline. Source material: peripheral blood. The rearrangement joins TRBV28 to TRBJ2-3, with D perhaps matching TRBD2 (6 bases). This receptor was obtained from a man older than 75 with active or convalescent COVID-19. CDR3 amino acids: CASTNGGGQSTDTQYF. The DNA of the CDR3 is TGTGCCAGCACCAACGGGGGAGGACAAAGCACAGATACGCAGTATTTT. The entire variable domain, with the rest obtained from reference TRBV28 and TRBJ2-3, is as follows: DVKVTQSSRYLVKRTGEKVFLECVQDMDHENMFWYRQDPGLGLRLIYFSYDVKMKEKGDIPEGYSVSREKKERFSLILESASTNQTSMYLCASTNGGGQSTDTQYFGPGTRLTVL.